Given below is one TCR beta chain in context. Its antigen is as yet unknown. The data derive from a study of cytomegalovirus exposure and HLA in healthy donors. Amplification used 60 Vbeta primers and 13 Jbeta primers. Clones were sequenced by immunoSEQ multiplex PCR, and TCRdb holds only the in-frame ones, with some missing. The sample comprises roughly 220,000 clones, approximately 80% of which are singletons, and 1.7% rests with the top ten. Whole-study findings and limits: With further analysis later on, most CMV-associated TCR beta chains appeared HLA-restricted.

The CDR3 extends over 14 amino acids. V lost 8 bases and J lost 2; bases outside the gene matches: 5. CDR1 is MNHEY, CDR2 SMNVEV, per germline (reference sequence). The sequenced sample consisted of PBMCs. The V gene is TRBV27, the J gene TRBJ2-7, with TRBD2 matching over 11 bases. This receptor was obtained from a man in his fifties or sixties in good health and CMV-seronegative. The CDR3 loop reads CASSQTSGTYEQYF. CDR3 coding DNA: TGTGCCAGCTCTCAGACTAGCGGGACCTACGAGCAGTACTTC.